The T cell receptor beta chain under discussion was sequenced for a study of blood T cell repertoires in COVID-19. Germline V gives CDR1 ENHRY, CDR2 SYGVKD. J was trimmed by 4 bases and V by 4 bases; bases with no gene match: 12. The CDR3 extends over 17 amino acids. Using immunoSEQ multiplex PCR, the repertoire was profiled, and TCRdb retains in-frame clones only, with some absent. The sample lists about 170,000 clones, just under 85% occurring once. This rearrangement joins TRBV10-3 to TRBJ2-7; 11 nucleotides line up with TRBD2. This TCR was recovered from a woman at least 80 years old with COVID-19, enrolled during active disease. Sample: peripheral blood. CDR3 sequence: CAISGGLAGGPMYEQYF. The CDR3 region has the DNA TGTGCCATCAGTGGCGGGTTAGCGGGGGGGCCTATGTACGAGCAGTACTTC.